Below are 31 T cell receptor beta chains sequenced from a single sample in a study of cytomegalovirus exposure and HLA in healthy donors. Both 60 Vbeta primers and 13 Jbeta primers went into the PCR. Libraries were prepared by immunoSEQ multiplex PCR; TCRdb keeps only in-frame clonotypes and omits some of them. This repertoire includes 150,000 to 200,000 clones. Sample: PBMCs. The receptors here all came from a woman in her sixties or seventies in good health and CMV-seronegative.

With regard to this clone: The same CDR3 also results from other DNA sequences found in this sample. J is TRBJ1-6 and V is TRBV10-3; D is perhaps TRBD1 (5 bases). The CDR3 is made up of 16 amino acids. Germline V gives CDR1 ENHRY, CDR2 SYGVKD. V was clipped by 2 bases and J by 0 bases, with 8 bases between them. CDR3 loop: CAISERGGSYNSPLHF. CDR3 DNA: TGTGCCATCAGTGAGAGGGGAGGCTCCTATAATTCACCCCTCCACTTT.

This chain links TRBV4-1 with TRBJ2-2; D might be TRBD1 (6 bases). Germline assignment: CDR1 MGHRA and CDR2 YSYEKL. This CDR3 is 15 amino acids long. V lost 5 bases and J lost 2, with 12 bases in between. The CDR3, as DNA: TGCGCCAGCAGCGGAACACAGGGAAACACCGGGGAGCTGTTTTTT. Residues: CASSGTQGNTGELFF.

The chain is built from TRBV10-3 and TRBJ2-1, with D perhaps matching TRBD2 (6 bases). The CDR3 length is 12 residues. CDR1 ENHRY and CDR2 SYGVKD come from the germline V gene. V lost 2 bases and J lost 12, with 11 bases in between. CDR3: CAISETGTPQFF. The CDR3 DNA reads TGTGCCATCAGTGAGACCGGGACTCCGCAGTTCTTC.

The chain recombines TRBV4-2 with TRBJ1-5; the match to TRBD1 covers 8 bases. The trim removed 0 bases at V and 7 bases at J, leaving 8 bases unmatched. This CDR3 region has 16 residues. Germline assignment: CDR1 LGHNA and CDR2 YNFKEQ. The CDR3 loop is CASSQDGGQVRQPQHF. The CDR3 DNA follows: TGTGCCAGCAGCCAAGATGGGGGACAGGTGAGACAGCCCCAGCATTTT.

The CDR3 loop reads CASSVYGAYQETQYF. CDR3 DNA sequence: TGTGCCAGCAGCGTTTATGGAGCCTACCAAGAGACCCAGTACTTC. This sequence joins TRBV9 and TRBJ2-5; D is unclear. Germline V CDR1 and CDR2: SGDLS, YYNGEE. The CDR3 covers 15 residues. V was clipped by 2 bases and J by 0 bases, with 11 bases between them.

The DNA for the CDR3 is TGCGCCACAGATACAGGGAGCTCTGGGGCCAACGTCCTGACTTTC. Translating gives CATDTGSSGANVLTF. This chain connects TRBV5-1 to TRBJ2-6; TRBD1 is a possible D gene (6 bases). Trimming cost V 9 bases and J 0 bases, with 13 bases left between them. CDR1 SGHRS and CDR2 YFSETQ come from the germline V gene. The CDR3 contains 15 residues.

V gene TRBV5-1 combines with J gene TRBJ2-3; the D gene could be TRBD1 or TRBD2 (6 bases each). Germline V lookup: CDR1 SGHRS, CDR2 YFSETQ. This CDR3 region has 15 residues. V lost 4 bases to trimming and J lost 4 bases, with 16 bases between them. The chain's CDR3 is CASSLEGVGADTQYF. The CDR3, as DNA: TGCGCCAGCAGCCTGGAGGGGGTTGGGGCAGATACGCAGTATTTT.

V gene TRBV11-3 combines with J gene TRBJ1-6; D is uncertain. CDR3 length equals 13 residues. Trimming left V 5 bases short and J 14 bases short, with 16 bases between. Germline-derived CDR1 and CDR2 are SGHNT and YENEEA. CDR3 sequence reads: CASSPGERGALHF. The CDR3 region has the DNA TGTGCCAGCAGCCCCGGTGAGCGCGGGGCCCTCCACTTT.

This chain uses TRBV6-6 with TRBJ1-2, with TRBD1 matching 7 bases. V shed 7 bases, J shed 2 bases, and the junction held 4 bases outside the gene matches. This CDR3 has 13 residues. The germline CDR1 and CDR2 sequences are MNHNY and SVGAGI (reference sequence). CDR3 loop: CASTRQGNYGYTF. The CDR3 bases are TGTGCCAGCACGAGACAGGGAAACTATGGCTACACCTTC.

Concerning this clone itself: One junction end does not reproduce the germline sequence, and a read error may be involved. This rearrangement joins TRBV27 to TRBJ2-1; the match to TRBD2 covers 9 bases. Germline V gene lookup returns CDR1 MNHEY and CDR2 SMNVEV (reference sequence). The CDR3 is made up of 17 amino acids. The CDR3 reads CASILVAGLAGHNEQFF. In DNA form, the CDR3 reads TGTGCCAGCATTTTAGTGGCGGGACTAGCAGGGCACAATGAGCAGTTCTTC.

CDR3 nucleotide sequence: TGTGCCAGCTCACCTTTACCGGACAGGAACACTGAAGCTTTCTTT. It translates to CASSPLPDRNTEAFF. The J gene is TRBJ1-1, the V gene TRBV18; weak D call: TRBD1 (6 bases). The CDR3 spans 15 residues. Trimming stripped 3 bases from V and 1 base from J, with 12 bases between. CDR1 is KGHSH and CDR2 is LQKENI in the germline V gene.

J is TRBJ1-2 and V is TRBV6-4; no clear D gene. CDR1 MRHNA and CDR2 SNTAGT come from the germline V gene. The CDR3 runs to 13 residues. V was trimmed by 0 bases and J by 7 bases, leaving 9 bases between them. The DNA for the CDR3 is TGTGCCAGCAGTGACTCTTCGAGGGTTGGCTACACCTTC. It codes for CASSDSSRVGYTF.

The chain combines TRBV15 with TRBJ1-1, with a possible D match to TRBD1 (5 bases). This CDR3 has 12 residues. V was pared by 5 bases and J by 6 bases, with 10 bases between. Germline V gene sequence: CDR1 LNHNV, CDR2 YYDKDF (reference sequence). CDR3: CATSEDIAEAFF. The CDR3 coding sequence is TGTGCCACCAGCGAGGACATCGCTGAAGCTTTCTTT.

The rearrangement links TRBV5-4 to TRBJ2-1, with 7 bases matching TRBD2. The ends lost 4 bases at V and 4 bases at J; junction bases unmatched: 8. CDR3 length equals 15 residues. Germline V gene lookup returns CDR1 SGHNT and CDR2 YYREEE (reference sequence). The DNA of the CDR3 is TGTGCCAGCAGCCCAGGACTAGTGGATTACAATGAGCAGTTCTTC. Encoded protein: CASSPGLVDYNEQFF.

The chain employs TRBV18 and TRBJ2-1, with 13 bases lining up with TRBD2. V trimming: 2 bases; J trimming: 6 bases; junction bases outside the gene matches: 1. Germline CDR1 reads KGHSH; CDR2 reads LQKENI. This CDR3 contains 15 residues. CDR3 nucleotides: TGTGCCAGCTCACCAGGACTAGCGGGAGTCAATGAGCAGTTCTTC. Residues: CASSPGLAGVNEQFF.

The V call is TRBV4-1, the J call TRBJ2-1; 10 nucleotides align to TRBD1. From germline, CDR1 is MGHRA and CDR2 YSYEKL. The CDR3 length is 15 residues. Trimming removed 3 bases from V and 7 bases from J; junction bases left unmatched: 6. CDR3 bases: TGCGCCAGCAGCCAGCCCCGGGACAGGGGAAATGAGCAGTTCTTC. Encoded protein: CASSQPRDRGNEQFF.

The rearrangement joins TRBV7-3 to TRBJ1-5; D remains ambiguous. Trimming shortened V by 6 bases and J by 1 base, and 13 bases separated the two germline ends. From germline, CDR1 is SGHTA and CDR2 FQGTGA. The CDR3 contains 15 residues. The CDR3, as DNA: TGTGCCAGCAGGTCACCCGGAGGGAGCAATCAGCCCCAGCATTTT. Amino acids: CASRSPGGSNQPQHF.

This chain links TRBV14 with TRBJ2-1; 10 bases map to TRBD2. The germline V gene encodes CDR1 SGHDN and CDR2 FVKESK. V was pared by 0 bases and J by 8 bases, with 10 bases of the junction left unmatched. The CDR3 loop spans 17 amino acids. The CDR3 DNA reads as TGTGCCAGCAGCCAAGAATTTTTACTAGCGGGGCGGCATGAGCAGTTCTTC. It specifies CASSQEFLLAGRHEQFF.

The chain couples TRBV5-6 to TRBJ1-2; D not resolved. The V gene's germline CDR1 is SGHDT and CDR2 YYEEEE. V lost 2 bases and J 8 bases, leaving 13 bases between the germline ends. The CDR3 loop spans 13 amino acids. The chain's CDR3 is CASSFLAGRGYTF. CDR3 sequence (DNA): TGTGCCAGCAGCTTTTTGGCAGGCCGGGGCTACACCTTC.

The chain joins TRBV19 to TRBJ2-7; TRBD2 agrees at 7 bases. J was trimmed by 7 bases and V by 5 bases; bases with no gene match: 26. This CDR3 has 19 residues. Germline lookup yields CDR1 LNHDA and CDR2 SQIVND (reference sequence). The CDR3 spells CASSPHPPRTGTTYWEQYF. CDR3 sequence (DNA): TGTGCCAGTAGTCCCCACCCCCCGCGAACGGGGACTACCTACTGGGAGCAGTACTTC.

V is TRBV7-9 and J is TRBJ1-1; 10 positions agree with TRBD1. Germline CDR1 reads SEHNR; CDR2 reads FQNEAQ (reference sequence). The CDR3 runs 16 residues. V shed 4 bases and J 1 base; nucleotides not matched to a gene: 6. The CDR3 DNA reads as TGTGCCAGCAGCTGGACAGGGGGAGGAGGGAACACTGAAGCTTTCTTT. Its protein is CASSWTGGGGNTEAFF. Supplemented by reference TRBV7-9 and TRBJ1-1, the full variable domain reads DTGVSQNPRHKITKRGQNVTFRCDPISEHNRLYWYRQTLGQGPEFLTYFQNEAQLEKSRLLSDRFSAERPKGSFSTLEIQRTEQGDSAMYLCASSWTGGGGNTEAFFGQGTRLTVV.

The chain joins TRBV21-1 to TRBJ1-1; TRBD1, the D gene given by the table, was not confirmed from the DNA. TRBV21-1 has pseudogene status. There are 15 residues in the CDR3. For the CDR3, the DNA is TGTGCCAGCAGCAATAGGAGACACAGGGTCGCTGAAGCTTTCTTT. Translating gives CASSNRRHRVAEAFF.

V usage is TRBV7-6 and J usage is TRBJ2-7; TRBD1 agrees at 7 bases. The V gene end was trimmed by 5 bases and the J gene end by 8 bases; junction bases not matched to a gene: 12. The CDR3 is made up of 14 amino acids. Germline-derived CDR1 and CDR2 are SGHVS and FNYEAQ. CDR3 residues: CASSLPGTVNKQYF. As DNA, the CDR3 is TGTGCCAGCAGCCTGCCCGGGACAGTCAACAAGCAGTACTTC. Combining the CDR3 with reference TRBV7-6 and TRBJ2-7 gives the whole variable domain GAGVSQSPRYKVTKRGQDVALRCDPISGHVSLYWYRQALGQGPEFLTYFNYEAQQDKSGLPNDRFSAERPEGSISTLTIQRTEQRDSAMYRCASSLPGTVNKQYFGPGTRLTVT.

This chain uses TRBV5-4 with TRBJ2-5; maybe TRBD1 (6 bases). The CDR3 has 15 amino acids. In germline, CDR1 is SGHNT, CDR2 YYREEE (reference sequence). V lost 4 bases and J 5 bases, leaving 18 bases between the germline ends. The DNA for the CDR3 is TGTGCCAGCAGCCATGTGATTGGGGGCGGTGAGACCCAGTACTTC. Encoded protein: CASSHVIGGGETQYF.

The V gene is TRBV5-4, the J gene TRBJ2-1, with D tentatively TRBD2 (6 bases). The CDR3 totals 15 residues. Trimming removed 1 base at V and 1 base at J, with 9 bases between. CDR1 is SGHNT, CDR2 YYREEE, per germline (reference sequence). CDR3 in amino acids: CASSLRDSSYNEQFF. In DNA form, the CDR3 reads TGTGCCAGCAGCTTGCGGGACTCATCCTACAATGAGCAGTTCTTC.

The V and J genes are TRBV2 and TRBJ2-7, with a possible D match to TRBD2 (6 bases). This CDR3 contains 12 residues. The germline gives CDR1 SNHLY, CDR2 FYNNEI. V dropped 4 bases and J dropped 6 bases, with 10 bases sitting between them. In nucleotides, the CDR3 is TGTGCCAGCAGTGTTGGGACTGGCGAGCAGTACTTC. Protein product: CASSVGTGEQYF.

V and J are TRBV11-2 and TRBJ2-5; 12 positions match TRBD2. This CDR3 region has 17 residues. J was trimmed by 5 bases and V by 1 base; bases with no gene match: 8. The germline gives CDR1 SGHAT, CDR2 FQNNGV. For the CDR3, the DNA is TGTGCCAGCAGCTTAGCTAGCGGGGGGGCTTTGGGGGAGACCCAGTACTTC. Translation: CASSLASGGALGETQYF.

This chain joins TRBV10-1 and TRBJ2-3; TRBD2 might be the D (7 bases). Germline V gene lookup returns CDR1 WNHNN and CDR2 SYGVQD (reference sequence). The CDR3 contains 14 residues. Trimming left V 6 bases short and J 1 base short, with 11 bases between. Here the CDR3 DNA reads TGCGCCAGCAGAGGGGGGGGAGGCACAGATACGCAGTATTTT. Residues: CASRGGGGTDTQYF.

This chain connects TRBV18 to TRBJ1-2, with 10 bases identical to TRBD1. The CDR3 runs 13 residues. Germline CDR1 KGHSH, CDR2 LQKENI. V was pared by 3 bases and J by 8 bases, with 3 bases of the junction left unmatched. The CDR3 DNA reads as TGTGCCAGCTCACCCGACAGGGGGCACGGCTACACCTTC. Translated, it gives CASSPDRGHGYTF.

V usage is TRBV5-1 and J usage is TRBJ1-2; D is uncertain. CDR1 and CDR2 from the germline V gene are SGHRS and YFSETQ. V was trimmed by 1 base and J by 8 bases, leaving 9 bases between them. The CDR3 extends over 12 amino acids. The CDR3 protein is CASSLFGYGYTF. The CDR3 DNA follows: TGCGCCAGCAGCTTGTTCGGTTACGGCTACACCTTC.

The chain carries TRBV27 and TRBJ2-2; TRBD1 agrees at 7 bases. Germline CDR1 and CDR2: MNHEY and SMNVEV (reference sequence). The CDR3 sequence is 16 residues long. V shed 6 bases, J shed 2 bases, and the junction held 9 bases outside the gene matches. The chain's CDR3 is CASSPMGQTNTGELFF. DNA for the CDR3: TGTGCCAGCAGCCCGATGGGACAGACTAACACCGGGGAGCTGTTTTTT.